The 9 T cell receptor beta chains below were found in one sample sequenced in a study of blood T cell repertoires in COVID-19. Profiled with immunoSEQ multiplex PCR; TCRdb holds only in-frame clones, not every one. The table records around 160,000 clones, 75% to 85% of them present only once. The sample taken for sequencing was peripheral blood. The receptors were gathered from a human donor in a cohort sampled during active COVID-19.

V is TRBV7-2 and J is TRBJ2-3; possible D gene TRBD2, 5 bases. The CDR3 sequence is 14 residues long. Deletions cut 5 bases from V and 3 bases from J, with 12 bases between. Germline CDR1 is SGHTA and CDR2 is FQGNSA. The CDR3 here is CASSVERVTDTQYF. DNA of the CDR3: TGTGCCAGCAGCGTTGAGAGGGTGACAGATACGCAGTATTTT.

The chain is built from TRBV6-2 or TRBV6-3 and TRBJ1-6; D possibly corresponds to TRBD1 (6 bases). Germline loops: CDR1 MNHEY, CDR2 SVGEGT. Trimming took off 2 bases at V and 7 bases at J, with 9 bases between the two ends. The length of the CDR3 is 14 residues. The CDR3 is CASSYGQGNSPLHF. The CDR3 nucleotides are TGTGCCAGCAGTTACGGGCAGGGGAATTCACCCCTCCACTTT.

The table lists this clone with a few counts. The chain employs TRBV7-2 and TRBJ1-5, with D possibly being TRBD1 (6 bases). The germline V gene has CDR1 SGHTA and CDR2 FQGNSA. V lost 5 bases and J 3 bases, leaving 14 bases between the germline ends. This CDR3 region has 15 residues. The CDR3, as DNA: TGTGCCAGCAGCCCAGGGTGGACAGTCAATCAGCCCCAGCATTTT. It translates to CASSPGWTVNQPQHF.

The V call is TRBV18, the J call TRBJ1-1, with D possibly being TRBD1 (5 bases). The CDR3 extends over 15 amino acids. Germline V gene sequence: CDR1 KGHSH, CDR2 LQKENI. Trimming left V 3 bases short and J 0 bases short, with 11 bases between. The CDR3 DNA follows: TGTGCCAGCTCACCGGTACGACAGATGAACACTGAAGCTTTCTTT. Its protein product is CASSPVRQMNTEAFF.

Only one count was recorded for this clone. This chain uses TRBV14 with TRBJ1-2, with D perhaps matching TRBD1 (5 bases). The CDR3 extends over 14 amino acids. Per the germline V gene, CDR1 is SGHDN and CDR2 is FVKESK. Trimming shortened V by 1 base and J by 6 bases, and 12 bases separated the two germline ends. In DNA form, the CDR3 reads TGTGCCAGCAGCCAAGTTTCAGGGAAGGATGGCTACACCTTC. This translates into CASSQVSGKDGYTF.

This chain links TRBV7-7 with TRBJ2-3; 11 bases fit TRBD2. The germline CDR1 and CDR2 sequences are SSHAT and FNYEAQ (reference sequence). V lost 5 bases and J lost 8; bases outside the gene matches: 9. This CDR3 has 15 residues. Here the CDR3 reads CASSLELAGVTTQYF. CDR3 DNA sequence: TGTGCCAGCAGCCTCGAACTAGCGGGGGTGACTACGCAGTATTTT. Full variable domain (outside the CDR3, taken from reference TRBV7-7 and TRBJ2-3): GAGVSQSPRYKVTKRGQDVTLRCDPISSHATLYWYQQALGQGPEFLTYFNYEAQPDKSGLPSDRFSAERPEGSISTLTIQRTEQRDSAMYRCASSLELAGVTTQYFGPGTRLTVL.

V and J are TRBV7-2 and TRBJ1-6; 7 bases are shared with TRBD1. V was clipped by 5 bases and J by 12 bases; unmatched bases: 10. The germline gives CDR1 SGHTA, CDR2 FQGNSA. CDR3 length: 14 residues. The CDR3 spells CASSQDRRKGPLHF. The CDR3 nucleotides read TGTGCCAGCAGCCAGGACAGGCGCAAAGGACCCCTCCACTTT. Full variable domain (missing parts from reference TRBV7-2 and TRBJ1-6): GAGVSQSPSNKVTEKGKDVELRCDPISGHTALYWYRQSLGQGLEFLIYFQGNSAPDKSGLPSDRFSAERTGGSVSTLTIQRTQQEDSAVYLCASSQDRRKGPLHFGNGTRLTVT.

The V gene is TRBV11-2, the J gene TRBJ1-2, with D tentatively TRBD1 (5 bases). CDR3 length: 15 residues. With 6 bases removed from V and 5 bases from J, the gap between germline ends came to 19 bases. Germline V gene sequence: CDR1 SGHAT, CDR2 FQNNGV. The CDR3 region is CASRSPGGGSYGYTF. The CDR3 coding sequence is TGTGCCAGCAGATCCCCCGGGGGGGGGTCGTATGGCTACACCTTC.

J is TRBJ2-1 and V is TRBV4-3; 12 nucleotides agree with TRBD2. CDR1 is LGHNA, CDR2 YSLEER, per germline. The CDR3 is 16 residues long. Trimming removed 1 base from V and 10 bases from J; junction bases left unmatched: 8. The CDR3 DNA is TGCGCCAGCAGCCAAGGGCGGACTAGCGGGATAGGGGAGCAGTTCTTC. Its protein is CASSQGRTSGIGEQFF.